This passage covers 5 T cell receptor beta chains from one sample sequenced in a study of CXCR3-negative and CXCR3-positive naive CD8 T cells. The study, taken as a whole, reports: Comparison of naive cells showed more hydrophobic TRB CDR3s in CXCR3-positive than in CXCR3-negative naive cells.

Researchers prepared the TRB cDNA libraries using 5' RACE with UMI labels. TCRdb reprocessed the 5' RACE reads; each CDR3 protein has one entry and no DNA is given. The sample totals about 110,000 distinct CDR3 sequences. Antigens of these TCRs are unknown. What was sequenced was naive CXCR3+ CD8+ T cells from blood. Subset specified: CD45RO-CCR7+CD27+CD95- naive CD8+ T cells expressing CXCR3 (TNR3+). These receptors were collected from a human donor in good health. Some clones in this sample may be carry-over from other donors' samples.

V is TRBV4-2 and J is TRBJ2-7. Germline lookup yields CDR1 LGHNA and CDR2 YNFKEQ. CDR3 length: 15 residues. The CDR3 loop is CASGRSAESSYEQYF.

The chain combines TRBV29-1 with TRBJ1-1. CDR3 length: 13 amino acids. Germline V lookup: CDR1 SQVTM, CDR2 ANQGSEA. The CDR3 reads CSSNVLGEAEAFF.

This rearrangement joins TRBV12-5 to TRBJ2-1; TCRdb returns TRBD2, unconfirmable since there is no DNA. Germline V gene sequence: CDR1 LGHNT, CDR2 FRNRAP. The CDR3 contains 13 residues. CDR3: CASGLGQDNEQFF.

The rearrangement links TRBV12-3 or TRBV12-4 to TRBJ2-5; TCRdb reports TRBD1, a call that lacks DNA to check it against. This CDR3 has 13 residues. CDR3 sequence reads: CASRGTGEETQYF.

V gene TRBV11-3 combines with J gene TRBJ2-7. This CDR3 spans 13 amino acids. The germline gives CDR1 SGHNT, CDR2 YENEEA. CDR3 in amino acids: CASSLGLNYEQYF.